Each of the 26 T cell receptor beta chains below was sequenced from the same sample in a study of T cell responses to AZD1222 COVID-19 vaccine. TCRdb's copy holds only in-frame clones and misses some; the assay was immunoSEQ multiplex PCR. Among approximately 140,000 clones listed, 80% to 95% were seen once. The specimen was peripheral blood, collected 28 days after the second AZD1222 dose. These receptors originate from an adult who received the AZD1222 COVID-19 vaccine.

The J gene is TRBJ1-2, the V gene TRBV12-3 or TRBV12-4; TRBD1 might be the D (5 bases). Trimming removed 1 base from V and 3 bases from J, with 6 bases in between. The CDR3 has 13 residues. The CDR3 DNA follows: TGTGCCAGCAGTTTAGGCAGGGACTATGGCTACACCTTC. Amino acids: CASSLGRDYGYTF.

In its sample, this clone was seen a few times. The rearrangement joins TRBV18 to TRBJ1-2; D call uncertain. V was shortened by 4 bases and J by 0 bases, with 6 bases between the two germline ends. The CDR3 extends over 13 amino acids. The V gene's germline CDR1 is KGHSH and CDR2 LQKENI. CDR3 sequence (DNA): TGTGCCAGCTCACGGGAGCCTAACTATGGCTACACCTTC. Amino acid sequence: CASSREPNYGYTF.

This sequence joins TRBV19 and TRBJ2-7, with D possibly TRBD2 on 6 matching bases. The ends were cut back, 1 base at V and 7 bases at J, with 11 bases in the middle. The CDR3 sequence is 13 residues long. Germline V gene data show CDR1 as LNHDA and CDR2 as SQIVND (reference sequence). CDR3 DNA: TGTGCCAGTAGTATAGTGGTAGGGACTGAGCAGTACTTC. Protein sequence: CASSIVVGTEQYF.

The chain recombines TRBV27 with TRBJ2-3; TRBD2 might be the D (5 bases). From germline, CDR1 is MNHEY and CDR2 SMNVEV (reference sequence). The CDR3 consists of 16 residues. V shed 6 bases and J shed 2 bases, with 18 bases lying between them. The CDR3 coding sequence is TGTGCCAGCAGCAAGACTACCCGCGGGCACACAGATACGCAGTATTTT. Translation: CASSKTTRGHTDTQYF.

V and J are TRBV12-3 or TRBV12-4 and TRBJ2-7; D uncertain. This CDR3 comprises 13 residues. V lost 8 bases and J lost 0, with 11 bases in between. CDR3 bases: TGTGCCAGCCGACACCAAAGCTCCTACGAGCAGTACTTC. The encoded protein is CASRHQSSYEQYF.

The chain carries TRBV11-2 and TRBJ1-1; D ambiguous. The CDR3 covers 12 residues. V was cut by 8 bases and J by 4 bases, with 11 bases left in between. The V gene's germline CDR1 is SGHAT and CDR2 FQNNGV. Here the CDR3 reads CASGREVTEAFF. The CDR3 DNA is TGTGCCAGCGGAAGGGAGGTCACTGAAGCTTTCTTT.

The chain recombines TRBV7-9 with TRBJ2-3; 9 bases are shared with TRBD2. Germline loops: CDR1 SEHNR, CDR2 FQNEAQ (reference sequence). After removal of 1 base from V and 3 bases from J, the junction contained 5 bases not matched to a gene. There are 16 residues in the CDR3. The CDR3 is CASSLVSGSSTDTQYF. The CDR3 nucleotides are TGTGCCAGCAGCTTAGTTAGCGGGAGTTCGACAGATACGCAGTATTTT. Based on the CDR3 plus reference TRBV7-9 and TRBJ2-3, the full variable domain is DTGVSQNPRHKITKRGQNVTFRCDPISEHNRLYWYRQTLGQGPEFLTYFQNEAQLEKSRLLSDRFSAERPKGSFSTLEIQRTEQGDSAMYLCASSLVSGSSTDTQYFGPGTRLTVL.

The genes are TRBV19 and TRBJ1-1, with D uncertain. This CDR3 has 15 amino acids. Germline V gives CDR1 LNHDA, CDR2 SQIVND (reference sequence). V was shortened by 5 bases and J by 6 bases, with 19 bases between the two germline ends. CDR3: CASSVAKGGLAEAFF. The CDR3 bases are TGTGCCAGTAGTGTCGCGAAGGGAGGTCTGGCTGAAGCTTTCTTT.

This rearrangement joins TRBV2 to TRBJ1-2; D possibly corresponds to TRBD1 (6 bases). This CDR3 spans 14 amino acids. Trimming took off 6 bases at V and 1 base at J, with 12 bases between the two ends. Germline assignment: CDR1 SNHLY and CDR2 FYNNEI. CDR3 loop: CASRFGQINYGYTF. CDR3 DNA sequence: TGTGCCAGCAGATTCGGACAGATTAACTATGGCTACACCTTC.

The chain couples TRBV28 to TRBJ1-1; TRBD1 matches at 8 bases. V lost 3 bases to trimming and J lost 5 bases; unmatched junction nucleotides: 8. CDR1 and CDR2 from the germline V gene are MDHEN and SYDVKM. The CDR3 runs 15 residues. Here the CDR3 reads CASSFPGQGGTEAFF. The CDR3, as DNA: TGTGCCAGCAGTTTCCCCGGACAGGGTGGAACTGAAGCTTTCTTT.

V usage is TRBV28 and J usage is TRBJ2-1, with 9 bases fitting TRBD1. Germline-derived CDR1 and CDR2 are MDHEN and SYDVKM. V dropped 7 bases and J dropped 5; count of bases not matched to a gene: 6. CDR3 length: 14 residues. CDR3 protein: CASTPGDRDNEQFF. In DNA form, the CDR3 reads TGTGCCAGCACCCCGGGGGACAGGGACAATGAGCAGTTCTTC.

This clone was recorded only once. The V gene is TRBV6-1, the J gene TRBJ1-1, with D possibly being TRBD1 (5 bases). This CDR3 has 14 residues. The V and J ends lost 3 bases and 5 bases respectively, with 13 bases between them. Per germline, CDR1 MNHNS and CDR2 SASEGT. CDR3 residues: CASSEGGRYTEAFF. The CDR3 bases are TGTGCCAGCAGTGAGGGGGGGAGGTATACTGAAGCTTTCTTT.

The rearrangement links TRBV2 to TRBJ2-7; D ambiguous. CDR3 length equals 10 residues. V was trimmed by 4 bases and J by 3 bases, leaving 1 base between them. CDR1 SNHLY and CDR2 FYNNEI come from the germline V gene. This chain's CDR3 is CASSVYEQYF. The DNA of the CDR3 is TGTGCCAGCAGTGTCTACGAGCAGTACTTC.

This clone turned up a few times. V and J are TRBV19 and TRBJ2-5, with TRBD2 as a possible D gene (5 bases). Trimming stripped 6 bases from V and 5 bases from J, with 13 bases between. The CDR3 extends over 13 amino acids. Germline CDR1 reads LNHDA; CDR2 reads SQIVND (reference sequence). The CDR3 DNA reads TGTGCCAGTAGCCGGGGTGGGATCGAGACCCAGTACTTC. It specifies CASSRGGIETQYF.

The chain employs TRBV30 and TRBJ2-2; D assignment may be TRBD1 or TRBD2 (5 bases each). Trimming shortened V by 8 bases and J by 5 bases, and 12 bases separated the two germline ends. The CDR3 sequence is 12 residues long. From germline, CDR1 is GTSNPN and CDR2 SVGIG (reference sequence). CDR3 sequence reads: CARGPATGELFF. CDR3 sequence (DNA): TGTGCCCGGGGCCCCGCGACCGGGGAGCTGTTTTTT.

The V call is TRBV2, the J call TRBJ2-3, with D tentatively TRBD2 (6 bases). CDR1 and CDR2 (germline): SNHLY, FYNNEI. Trimming stripped 6 bases from V and 12 bases from J, with 10 bases between. There are 10 residues in the CDR3. CDR3 sequence reads: CASSSGSQYF. The DNA for the CDR3 is TGTGCCAGCAGCTCCGGGAGCCAGTATTTT.

J is TRBJ1-1 and V is TRBV14; TRBD1 is a possible D gene (5 bases). CDR1 and CDR2 (germline): SGHDN, FVKESK. The CDR3 covers 15 residues. Trimming took off 0 bases at V and 6 bases at J, with 14 bases between the two ends. CDR3 sequence reads: CASSQDPPGWSEAFF. The CDR3 DNA reads TGTGCCAGCAGCCAAGACCCCCCAGGGTGGTCTGAAGCTTTCTTT.

The CDR3 nucleotides are TGTGCCAGCAGCTTGTACGCAGGGGGCAGTCAGCCCCAGCATTTT. Its translation: CASSLYAGGSQPQHF. The chain couples TRBV5-5 to TRBJ1-5; 8 nucleotides align to TRBD1. Per germline, CDR1 SGHKS and CDR2 YYEKEE (reference sequence). The CDR3 has 15 residues. V trimming: 1 base; J trimming: 6 bases; junction bases outside the gene matches: 6.

The rearrangement joins TRBV15 to TRBJ2-1; 7 nucleotides line up with TRBD2. The CDR3 is 13 amino acids. With V trimmed by 3 bases and J by 7 bases, 3 bases remained unmatched. Germline CDR1 and CDR2: LNHNV and YYDKDF (reference sequence). CDR3 region: CATSSGTTNEQFF. Written as DNA, the CDR3 is TGTGCCACCAGCAGCGGGACTACAAATGAGCAGTTCTTC. The full variable domain, with the rest looked up from reference TRBV15 and TRBJ2-1, is DAMVIQNPRYQVTQFGKPVTLSCSQTLNHNVMYWYQQKSSQAPKLLFHYYDKDFNNEADTPDNFQSRRPNTSFCFLDIRSPGLGDTAMYLCATSSGTTNEQFFGPGTRLTVL.

V is TRBV15 and J is TRBJ1-2; D remains unclear. Germline CDR1 and CDR2: LNHNV and YYDKDF (reference sequence). CDR3 size: 14 residues. With 4 bases removed from V and 5 bases from J, the gap between germline ends came to 14 bases. In DNA form, the CDR3 reads TGTGCCACCAGCACCCCAAAGGAAGGTTATGGCTACACCTTC. Translated: CATSTPKEGYGYTF. Full variable domain (rest looked up from reference TRBV15 and TRBJ1-2): DAMVIQNPRYQVTQFGKPVTLSCSQTLNHNVMYWYQQKSSQAPKLLFHYYDKDFNNEADTPDNFQSRRPNTSFCFLDIRSPGLGDTAMYLCATSTPKEGYGYTFGSGTRLTVV.

The J gene is TRBJ1-2, the V gene TRBV12-3 or TRBV12-4; D is possibly TRBD1 (6 bases). The CDR3 loop spans 13 amino acids. Between the trimmed V and J ends, which lost 4 bases and 6 bases, there was a span of 12 bases. CDR3 DNA: TGTGCCAGCAGTTACGGGGGGCCGGATGGCTACACCTTC. It encodes CASSYGGPDGYTF.

This chain links TRBV2 with TRBJ2-7; D may be TRBD2 (5 bases). From germline, CDR1 is SNHLY and CDR2 FYNNEI. The CDR3 extends over 13 amino acids. V was trimmed by 7 bases and J by 0 bases, leaving 10 bases between them. CDR3 DNA: TGTGCCAGCACCCTTGGGAGCTCCTACGAGCAGTACTTC. Translating it yields CASTLGSSYEQYF.

The rearrangement uses TRBV7-6 and TRBJ1-1; D may be TRBD1 (6 bases). CDR1 is SGHVS, CDR2 FNYEAQ, per germline. Trimming took 5 bases from V and 1 from J, leaving 14 bases between them. This CDR3 comprises 15 residues. The CDR3 sequence: CASSRPTGSNTEAFF. The DNA for the CDR3 is TGTGCCAGCAGCCGACCCACAGGGTCGAACACTGAAGCTTTCTTT. The complete variable domain, with remaining parts taken from reference TRBV7-6 and TRBJ1-1, reads GAGVSQSPRYKVTKRGQDVALRCDPISGHVSLYWYRQALGQGPEFLTYFNYEAQQDKSGLPNDRFSAERPEGSISTLTIQRTEQRDSAMYRCASSRPTGSNTEAFFGQGTRLTVV.

CDR3 coding DNA: TGCACCAGCAGCCAAGCGGCTAGCGGGGAGGGGTACACCGGGGAGCTGTTTTTT. It codes for CTSSQAASGEGYTGELFF. The chain is built from TRBV1 and TRBJ2-2; the D segment call TRBD2 is taken from the table without a DNA check. TRBV1 counts as a pseudogene. The CDR3 is 18 residues long.

The CDR3 loop is CASSQGGWGTYEQYF. The DNA of the CDR3 is TGTGCCAGCAGCCAGGGGGGATGGGGTACCTACGAGCAGTACTTC. V gene TRBV3-1 (or the pseudogene TRBV3-2) combines with J gene TRBJ2-7, with D possibly matching TRBD2 (6 bases). CDR3 length: 15 residues. The V gene lost 3 bases and the J gene lost 2 bases, with 14 bases spanning the gap. Germline assignment: CDR1 LGHDT and CDR2 YNNKEL (reference sequence).

The rearrangement links TRBV3-1 (or the pseudogene TRBV3-2) to TRBJ1-5, with D maybe TRBD1 (5 bases). Per the germline V gene, CDR1 is LGHDT and CDR2 is YNNKEL (reference sequence). V was cut by 5 bases and J by 4 bases, with 12 bases left in between. The length of the CDR3 is 14 residues. As DNA, the CDR3 is TGTGCCAGCAGCTCGGACACGGGGAATCAGCCCCAGCATTTT. It specifies CASSSDTGNQPQHF.